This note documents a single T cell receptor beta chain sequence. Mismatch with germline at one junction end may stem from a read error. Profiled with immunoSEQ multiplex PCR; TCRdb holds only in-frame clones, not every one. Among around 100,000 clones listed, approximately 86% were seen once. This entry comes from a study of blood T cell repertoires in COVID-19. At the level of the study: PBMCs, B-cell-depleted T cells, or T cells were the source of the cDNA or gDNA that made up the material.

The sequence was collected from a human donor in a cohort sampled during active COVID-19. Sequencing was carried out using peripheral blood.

CDR3 loop: CASSLDRATGLTHGHTF. The CDR3 bases are TGTGCCAGCAGCTTAGATCGGGCGACAGGGTTAACCCATGGCCACACCTTC. The V and J genes are TRBV7-2 and TRBJ1-2; 7 bases align to TRBD1. The germline CDR1 and CDR2 sequences are SGHTA and FQGNSA. The CDR3 loop spans 17 amino acids.